This entry lists 3 T cell receptor beta chains sequenced from one sample in a study of CD8 T cells in cerebrospinal fluid in Alzheimer's disease. TCRdb reprocessed the 10x single-cell sequencing reads and keeps a single row for each CDR3 protein, giving no DNA. Its clone listing holds some 1,100 distinct CDR3 sequences. The sequencing sample was made of cerebrospinal fluid. These receptors were collected from a human donor in good health.

In terms of frequency, this clonotype is medium-sized. This chain connects TRBV11-2 to TRBJ2-3; lacking DNA, the TRBD1 call made by TCRdb goes unchecked. The CDR3 is 20 residues long. From germline, CDR1 is SGHAT and CDR2 FQNNGV. CDR3 amino acids: CASSLDSRTGGRSSTDTQYF. Full variable domain (outside the CDR3, taken from reference TRBV11-2 and TRBJ2-3): EAGVAQSPRYKIIEKRQSVAFWCNPISGHATLYWYQQILGQGPKLLIQFQNNGVVDDSQLPKDRFSAERLKGVDSTLKIQPAKLEDSAVYLCASSLDSRTGGRSSTDTQYFGPGTRLTVL.

This clonotype is deemed medium-sized by its frequency. This chain connects TRBV6-1 to TRBJ2-7; checking the TCRdb D call of TRBD1 is not possible without DNA. CDR1 MNHNS and CDR2 SASEGT come from the germline V gene. This CDR3 comprises 16 residues. This CDR3 is CASSDPLGGLLNEQYF.

By frequency, this clonotype registers large (0.1 to 1%). The genes are TRBV5-1 and TRBJ2-1; TCRdb designates TRBD1, a call that cannot be tested without DNA. Germline-derived CDR1 and CDR2 are SGHRS and YFSETQ. This CDR3 comprises 15 residues. CDR3 sequence reads: CASSSPGQGHNEQFF.